These 28 T cell receptor beta chains share one sample of origin, sequenced in a study of identical twins. TCRdb independently ran MiXCR on the 5' RACE reads; one entry per CDR3 protein. This sample carries 280,000 or so distinct CDR3 sequences, around 8.8% of them seen once, and the ten largest clones take around 2.1%. These data were also filed under a second study, of yellow fever vaccine responses in identical twins.

Sequenced: memory (CD45RO+) T cells sorted from blood. The origin of the receptors is a woman in her late teens or twenties in good health.

This clonotype was seen more than once but under ten times. The gene calls are TRBV7-9 and TRBJ2-3, with no clear D. There are 14 residues in the CDR3. Germline CDR1 reads SEHNR; CDR2 reads FQNEAQ (reference sequence). V was cut by 1 base and J by 4 bases, with 9 bases left in between. The CDR3 region has the DNA TGTGCCAGCAGCTTAGGCGCTTCCCCAGATACGCAGTATTTT. This gives the protein CASSLGASPDTQYF. Drawing the rest from reference TRBV7-9 and TRBJ2-3, the complete variable domain is DTGVSQNPRHKITKRGQNVTFRCDPISEHNRLYWYRQTLGQGPEFLTYFQNEAQLEKSRLLSDRFSAERPKGSFSTLEIQRTEQGDSAMYLCASSLGASPDTQYFGPGTRLTVL.

The table lists this clonotype with many counts. V gene TRBV2 combines with J gene TRBJ2-5, with no clear D. The V end was cut by 4 bases, the J end by 0 bases, with 6 bases between. The germline V gene has CDR1 SNHLY and CDR2 FYNNEI. CDR3 size: 13 residues. CDR3 DNA sequence: TGTGCCAGCAGTGCAGAGTACCAAGAGACCCAGTACTTC. Protein product: CASSAEYQETQYF.

This sequence joins TRBV10-1 and TRBJ2-2; TRBD1 is a possible D gene (5 bases). The CDR3 is made up of 13 amino acids. From germline, CDR1 is WNHNN and CDR2 SYGVQD (reference sequence). The V end was cut by 5 bases, the J end by 6 bases, with 10 bases between. The DNA for the CDR3 is TGCGCCAGCAGTAGGGGTTCCGCCGGGGAGCTGTTTTTT. As protein: CASSRGSAGELFF.

This clonotype was picked up a small number of times. The rearrangement uses TRBV18 and TRBJ1-3; no definite D call. From germline, CDR1 is KGHSH and CDR2 LQKENI. V was cut by 6 bases and J by 0 bases, with 15 bases left in between. The CDR3 is made up of 16 amino acids. CDR3 sequence reads: CASSSGRPSSGNTIYF. CDR3 in DNA: TGTGCCAGCTCCTCCGGGCGACCGAGCTCTGGAAACACCATATATTTT.

The chain is built from TRBV15 and TRBJ2-7, with D perhaps TRBD1 (7 bases). The V end was cut by 6 bases, the J end by 0 bases, with 15 bases between. Germline loops: CDR1 LNHNV, CDR2 YYDKDF (reference sequence). The CDR3 runs 15 residues. In DNA, the CDR3 is TGTGCCACCAGGGGGGGCCGGGACAGCTCCTACGAGCAGTACTTC. This gives the protein CATRGGRDSSYEQYF.

The rearrangement links TRBV20-1 to TRBJ1-5, with 10 positions matching TRBD1. V gave up 4 bases and J gave up 6 bases; unmatched junction bases: 9. There are 15 residues in the CDR3. From germline, CDR1 is DFQATT and CDR2 SNEGSKA (reference sequence). CDR3 DNA sequence: TGCAGTGCTACAAGACAGGGGGCAAAAGCTCAGCCCCAGCATTTT. Its translation: CSATRQGAKAQPQHF.

This clonotype was counted many times. The V gene is TRBV7-8, the J gene TRBJ2-3; 7 bases line up with TRBD2. CDR1 and CDR2 from the germline V gene are SGHVS and FQNEAQ. The CDR3 is 15 residues long. The trim removed 1 base at V and 4 bases at J, leaving 5 bases unmatched. The CDR3 loop reads CASSLVGRAADTQYF. DNA for the CDR3: TGTGCCAGCAGCTTAGTGGGGAGGGCAGCAGATACGCAGTATTTT.

V and J are TRBV24-1 and TRBJ2-5, with 9 positions matching TRBD1. J was trimmed by 5 bases and V by 3 bases; bases with no gene match: 6. The CDR3 spans 15 residues. The germline CDR1 and CDR2 sequences are KGHDR and SFDVKD. The CDR3 here is CATSDQGQGGETQYF. The CDR3 region has the DNA TGTGCCACCAGTGATCAGGGACAGGGCGGGGAGACCCAGTACTTC.

The V gene is TRBV10-3, the J gene TRBJ2-2, with TRBD2 as a possible D gene (6 bases). The CDR3 is 16 amino acids. Deletions cut 6 bases from V and 2 bases from J, with 16 bases between. CDR1 and CDR2 (germline): ENHRY, SYGVKD. The CDR3: CAIREGSRPNTGELFF. CDR3 in DNA: TGTGCCATCAGGGAGGGATCGAGACCAAACACCGGGGAGCTGTTTTTT.

This clonotype showed up many times. The chain recombines TRBV29-1 with TRBJ2-6; 8 nucleotides line up with TRBD2. The germline CDR1 and CDR2 sequences are SQVTM and ANQGSEA. The CDR3 is 17 amino acids. V dropped 0 bases and J dropped 4; count of bases not matched to a gene: 8. The CDR3 is CSVEDPGGLSGANVLTF. CDR3 DNA: TGCAGCGTTGAAGATCCGGGGGGGCTAAGCGGGGCCAACGTCCTGACTTTC.

The gene calls are TRBV12-3 or TRBV12-4 and TRBJ1-5, with a possible D match to TRBD1 (5 bases). V was shortened by 1 base and J by 4 bases, with 17 bases between the two germline ends. The CDR3 contains 17 residues. The CDR3 DNA reads as TGTGCCAGCAGTTTAGTCCAGGGCCAGGCCCTAAATCAGCCCCAGCATTTT. Protein: CASSLVQGQALNQPQHF.

The V gene is TRBV2, the J gene TRBJ2-5; 7 bases are shared with TRBD2. CDR1 and CDR2 (germline): SNHLY, FYNNEI. The CDR3 length is 15 residues. V shed 1 base, J shed 7 bases, and the junction held 9 bases outside the gene matches. The CDR3 reads CASSEGSGNIGTQYF. CDR3 DNA sequence: TGTGCCAGCAGTGAAGGAAGCGGGAATATTGGGACCCAGTACTTC.

This clonotype turned up a few times. The chain links TRBV6-1 to TRBJ2-1, with 10 bases matching TRBD1. Germline CDR1 MNHNS, CDR2 SASEGT. The V segment lost 6 bases and the J segment 2 bases; nucleotides outside the gene matches: 1. The CDR3 is 14 amino acids. The CDR3 loop reads CASRTGGPYNEQFF. CDR3 DNA: TGTGCCAGCAGGACAGGGGGCCCCTACAATGAGCAGTTCTTC.

This clonotype was recorded many times. The chain has TRBV3-1 and TRBJ2-1; 10 bases match TRBD1. Germline-derived CDR1 and CDR2 are LGHDT and YNNKEL (reference sequence). The length of the CDR3 is 16 residues. Unmatched junction bases numbered 11, after V lost 6 bases and J lost 6 bases. CDR3 protein: CASSPFRTGGSNEQFF. CDR3 nucleotides: TGTGCCAGCAGTCCTTTTAGGACAGGGGGATCCAATGAGCAGTTCTTC.

The chain links TRBV28 to TRBJ2-7; maybe TRBD2 (5 bases). This CDR3 contains 11 residues. The V gene lost 8 bases and the J gene lost 5 bases, with 10 bases spanning the gap. Germline assignment: CDR1 MDHEN and CDR2 SYDVKM. Here the CDR3 reads CASSRGNEQYF. CDR3 bases: TGTGCCAGCTCCCGAGGGAACGAGCAGTACTTC.

The rearrangement joins TRBV7-9 to TRBJ2-5, with TRBD2 as a possible D gene (5 bases). CDR3 length equals 11 residues. The germline V gene encodes CDR1 SEHNR and CDR2 FQNEAQ (reference sequence). Trimming left V 2 bases short and J 9 bases short, with 7 bases between. Here the CDR3 reads CASSLSAAQYF. The CDR3 nucleotides are TGTGCCAGCAGCTTATCAGCGGCCCAGTACTTC.

Only a few counts were recorded for this clonotype. As DNA, the CDR3 is TGTGCCAGCTCACCAGGGGGCCCCACAACTAATGAAAAACTGTTTTTT. This encodes CASSPGGPTTNEKLFF. The genes are TRBV18 and TRBJ1-4; D possibly corresponds to TRBD1 (6 bases). Germline CDR1 KGHSH, CDR2 LQKENI. This CDR3 has 16 residues. Trimming left V 2 bases short and J 0 bases short, with 10 bases between. Variable domain in full (rest from reference TRBV18 and TRBJ1-4): NAGVMQNPRHLVRRRGQEARLRCSPMKGHSHVYWYRQLPEEGLKFMVYLQKENIIDESGMPKERFSAEFPKEGPSILRIQQVVRGDSAAYFCASSPGGPTTNEKLFFGSGTQLSVL.

The sample holds a few counts of this clonotype. V is TRBV29-1 and J is TRBJ2-2; weak D call: TRBD2 (6 bases). CDR3 length: 14 amino acids. Trimming left V 0 bases short and J 6 bases short, with 11 bases between. CDR1 is SQVTM, CDR2 ANQGSEA, per germline. CDR3 sequence: CSVEDLGGSGELFF. CDR3 in DNA: TGCAGCGTTGAAGATCTGGGGGGATCCGGGGAGCTGTTTTTT.

At least ten counts were recorded for this clonotype. This rearrangement joins TRBV20-1 to TRBJ2-7; TRBD2 aligns across 11 bases. CDR1 and CDR2 (germline): DFQATT, SNEGSKA (reference sequence). The CDR3 spans 16 residues. V lost 1 base, J lost 6 bases, and 11 bases stayed unmatched. CDR3: CSARVAGLAVLGEQYF. The CDR3 nucleotides are TGCAGTGCTAGAGTCGCGGGACTAGCGGTCTTGGGCGAGCAGTACTTC.

This clonotype was seen a few times. This sequence joins TRBV5-5 and TRBJ1-2, with a possible D match to TRBD1 (5 bases). The CDR3 consists of 14 residues. Trimming stripped 6 bases from V and 4 bases from J, with 16 bases between. Germline V lookup: CDR1 SGHKS, CDR2 YYEKEE (reference sequence). This chain's CDR3 is CASKPGRLSYGYTF. For the CDR3, the DNA is TGTGCCAGCAAACCGGGACGGCTTTCCTATGGCTACACCTTC.

Many counts were recorded for this clonotype. The chain combines TRBV2 with TRBJ2-1; 7 bases are shared with TRBD2. V was pared by 5 bases and J by 4 bases, with 5 bases of the junction left unmatched. The CDR3 sequence is 14 residues long. Germline CDR1 is SNHLY and CDR2 is FYNNEI. CDR3 loop: CASSSRTRYNEQFF. The CDR3 DNA reads as TGTGCCAGCAGTTCTCGGACTAGGTACAATGAGCAGTTCTTC.

Points on this clonotype: A much larger clonotype is one base distant, so this may be a read error. V and J are TRBV11-2 and TRBJ2-3; weak D call: TRBD2 (6 bases). Germline CDR1 reads SGHAT; CDR2 reads FQNNGV. This CDR3 is 14 amino acids long. The germline V and J ends were trimmed by 5 bases and 1 base, with 10 bases remaining between them. The CDR3 DNA is TGTGCCAGCAGCATACTAGCCGGCACAGATACGCAGTATTTT. It specifies CASSILAGTDTQYF.

In its sample, this clonotype was seen a few times. This rearrangement joins TRBV12-3 or TRBV12-4 to TRBJ1-2; D unclear. The CDR3 spans 14 residues. The V end was cut by 4 bases, the J end by 0 bases, with 9 bases between. The DNA for the CDR3 is TGTGCCAGCAGTTGGGTCTCTACTAACTATGGCTACACCTTC. This codes for CASSWVSTNYGYTF.

This chain links TRBV5-1 with TRBJ2-5; TRBD2 matches at 8 bases. V gave up 2 bases and J gave up 3 bases; unmatched junction bases: 12. Germline CDR1 and CDR2: SGHRS and YFSETQ. The CDR3 runs 17 residues. The CDR3 is CASSFNKGLVFEETQYF. The CDR3 nucleotides are TGCGCCAGCAGCTTCAACAAGGGACTAGTGTTTGAAGAGACCCAGTACTTC.

This clonotype was recorded many times. The chain employs TRBV24-1 and TRBJ1-5; a possible D gene is TRBD1 (5 bases). V gave up 4 bases and J gave up 9 bases, with 12 bases separating them. This CDR3 has 13 residues. Germline-derived CDR1 and CDR2 are KGHDR and SFDVKD. CDR3 DNA sequence: TGTGCCACCAGTGAGAGGGGCCCCCGGCCCCAGCATTTT. Its protein product is CATSERGPRPQHF.

The chain joins TRBV27 to TRBJ2-2; D gene unclear. The CDR3 length is 19 residues. Germline loops: CDR1 MNHEY, CDR2 SMNVEV (reference sequence). V lost 4 bases and J 3 bases, leaving 24 bases between the germline ends. CDR3 nucleotide sequence: TGTGCCAGCAGTTACCACTCCTATATCCCCACAGACGACACCGGGGAGCTGTTTTTT. The encoded protein is CASSYHSYIPTDDTGELFF.

The J gene is TRBJ2-1, the V gene TRBV2; 13 bases fit TRBD2. The germline V gene has CDR1 SNHLY and CDR2 FYNNEI. The CDR3 consists of 16 residues. J lost 6 bases, V lost 4 bases, and 6 bases had no gene match. The CDR3 region is CASSARTSGGANEQFF. CDR3 DNA: TGTGCCAGCAGTGCCCGCACTAGCGGGGGGGCCAATGAGCAGTTCTTC.

The rearrangement uses TRBV28 and TRBJ1-5, with D possibly TRBD1 on 5 matching bases. Germline CDR1 is MDHEN and CDR2 is SYDVKM. The CDR3 is 13 amino acids. The V gene lost 10 bases and the J gene lost 1 base, with 11 bases spanning the gap. This CDR3 reads CATHQGSNQPQHF. The CDR3 DNA reads TGTGCCACCCATCAGGGAAGCAATCAGCCCCAGCATTTT.